The clone carrying this T cell receptor (beta chain) was seen ten or more times. The target antigen is unknown. MiXCR, applied by TCRdb to the reads, yields one record per CDR3 protein. The data contain roughly 800,000 distinct CDR3 sequences, 29% of them singletons. Germline CDR1 SEHNR, CDR2 FQNEAQ (reference sequence). The CDR3 is 16 amino acids. Trimming cost V 7 bases and J 0 bases; bases outside gene matches: 8. These data come from a study of T cell repertoires in cytomegalovirus infection. This clonotype was obtained from a human donor in good health (CMV status not recorded). Some clones in this sample may be carry-over from other donors' samples. The material was cultured CD8+ T cells from PBMCs, obtained from culture after CMV antigen stimulation. The chain is built from TRBV7-9 and TRBJ2-1, with TRBD1 matching over 8 bases. The CDR3 loop is CASTELRGPSYNEQFF. In DNA form, the CDR3 reads TGTGCCAGCACCGAACTCAGGGGGCCCTCCTACAATGAGCAGTTCTTC.